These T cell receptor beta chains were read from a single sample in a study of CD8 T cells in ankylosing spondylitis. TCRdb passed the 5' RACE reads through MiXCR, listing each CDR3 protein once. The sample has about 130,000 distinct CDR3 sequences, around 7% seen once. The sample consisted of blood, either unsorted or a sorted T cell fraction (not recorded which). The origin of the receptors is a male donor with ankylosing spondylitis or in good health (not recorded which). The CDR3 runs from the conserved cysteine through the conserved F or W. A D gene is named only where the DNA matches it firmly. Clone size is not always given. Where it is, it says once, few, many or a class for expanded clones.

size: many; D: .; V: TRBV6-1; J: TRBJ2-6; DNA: TGTGCCAGCAGCCCCTTGGCCGCTGGGGCCAACGTCCTGACTTTC; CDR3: CASSPLAAGANVLTF
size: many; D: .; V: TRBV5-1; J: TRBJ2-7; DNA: TGCGCCAGCAGCCTCCGGACGGACAGCTACGAGCAGTACTTC; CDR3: CASSLRTDSYEQYF
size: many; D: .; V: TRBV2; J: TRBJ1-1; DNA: TGTGCCAGTTCCCTGTTTGAGGCTTTCTTT; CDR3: CASSLFEAFF
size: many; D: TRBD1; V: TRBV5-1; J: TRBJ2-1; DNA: TGCGCCAGCAGGGCAGGGGGCTGGAATGAGCAGTTCTTC; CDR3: CASRAGGWNEQFF
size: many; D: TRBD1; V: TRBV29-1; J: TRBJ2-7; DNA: TGCAGCGCCCAGACAGGGGCGAGCTACGAGCAGTACTTC; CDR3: CSAQTGASYEQYF
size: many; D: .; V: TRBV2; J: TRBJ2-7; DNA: TGTGCCAGCAGCCCAAGGTACGAGCAGTACTTC; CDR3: CASSPRYEQYF
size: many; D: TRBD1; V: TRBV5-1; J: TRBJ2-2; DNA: TGCGCCAGCAGCTTGACCGCCGGGACAGCGAACACCGGGGAGCTGTTTTTT; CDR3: CASSLTAGTANTGELFF
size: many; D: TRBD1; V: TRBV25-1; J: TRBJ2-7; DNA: TGTGCCAGTTCGGACAGGGTCTCCTACGAGCAGTACTTC; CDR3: CASSDRVSYEQYF
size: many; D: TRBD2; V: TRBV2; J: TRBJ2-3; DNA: TGTGCCAGCAGTGAACGGGCTAGCGGGAGTAGTAAAGCAGATACGCAGTATTTT; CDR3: CASSERASGSSKADTQYF
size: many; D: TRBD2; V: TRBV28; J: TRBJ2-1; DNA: TGTGCCAGCAGTCGGACTAGCGGTTACAATGAGCAGTTCTTC; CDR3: CASSRTSGYNEQFF
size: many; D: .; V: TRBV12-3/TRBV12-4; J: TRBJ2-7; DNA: TGTGCCAGCAGTGCGAACTCCTACGAGCAGTACTTC; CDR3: CASSANSYEQYF
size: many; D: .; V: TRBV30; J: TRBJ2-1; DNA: TGTGCCTGGAGTGGGGGTTTTACTCCCGTCAATGAGCAGTTCTTC; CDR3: CAWSGGFTPVNEQFF
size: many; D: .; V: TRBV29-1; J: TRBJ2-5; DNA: TGCAGCGTTGAAGGGCTAGGGGTGGAGACCCAGTACTTC; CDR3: CSVEGLGVETQYF
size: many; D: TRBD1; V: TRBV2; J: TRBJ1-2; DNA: TGTGCCAGCAGTGGGACAGGGGAAGGCTACACCTTC; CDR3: CASSGTGEGYTF
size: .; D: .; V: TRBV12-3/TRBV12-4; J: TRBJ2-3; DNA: TGTGCCAGCCTCCCGGGGAGACCCAGGGATACGCAGTATTTT; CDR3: CASLPGRPRDTQYF
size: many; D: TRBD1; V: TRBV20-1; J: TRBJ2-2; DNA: TGCAGTGCCCGGGACAGGGTTGACGGGGAGCTGTTTTTT; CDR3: CSARDRVDGELFF
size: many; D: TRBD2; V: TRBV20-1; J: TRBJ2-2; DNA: TGCAGTGCCCTCGGACTAGCGGGGACCGGGGAGCTGTTTTTT; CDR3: CSALGLAGTGELFF
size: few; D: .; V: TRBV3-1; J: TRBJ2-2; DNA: TGTGCCAGCAGCCAAGTGAACACCGGGGAGCTGTTTTTT; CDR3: CASSQVNTGELFF
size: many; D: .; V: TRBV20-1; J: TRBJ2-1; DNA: TGCAGTGCTAGTTGGGACGCCCGACGGGGGGAGCAGTTCTTC; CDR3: CSASWDARRGEQFF
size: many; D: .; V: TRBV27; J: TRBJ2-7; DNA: TGTGCCAGTTCGCGGTCGTCCGAGTTCTACGAGCAGTACTTC; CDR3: CASSRSSEFYEQYF
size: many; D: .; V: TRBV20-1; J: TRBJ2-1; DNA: TGCAGTGCCAGAGAGGCGGGATCCTACAATGAGCAGTTCTTC; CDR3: CSAREAGSYNEQFF
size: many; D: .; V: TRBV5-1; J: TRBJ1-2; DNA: TGCGCCAGCAGCTTAGACAGCCTCTATGGCTACACCTTC; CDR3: CASSLDSLYGYTF
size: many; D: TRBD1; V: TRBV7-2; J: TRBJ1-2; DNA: TGTGCCTCCACGACAGGGGCCCCTGGCTACACCTTC; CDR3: CASTTGAPGYTF
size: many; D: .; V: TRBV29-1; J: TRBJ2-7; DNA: TGCAGCGTTTACAGTGGTGGTTTAGAGCAGTACTTC; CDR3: CSVYSGGLEQYF
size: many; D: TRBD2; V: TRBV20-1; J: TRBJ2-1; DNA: TGCAGTGCCTTAATGACTAGCGGGAGGGATGAGCAGTTCTTC; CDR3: CSALMTSGRDEQFF
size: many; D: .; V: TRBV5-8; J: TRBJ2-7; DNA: TGTGCCAGCATCCGGAGCTACGAGCAGTACTTC; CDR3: CASIRSYEQYF
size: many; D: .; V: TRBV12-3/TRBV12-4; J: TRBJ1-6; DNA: TGTGCCAGCAGGATTGACGGGACACCCCTCCACTTT; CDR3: CASRIDGTPLHF
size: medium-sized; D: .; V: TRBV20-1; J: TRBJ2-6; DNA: TGCAGTGCTAGCGGAGAACAGGGTAGCGCTTCTGGGGCCAACGTCCTGACTTTC; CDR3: CSASGEQGSASGANVLTF
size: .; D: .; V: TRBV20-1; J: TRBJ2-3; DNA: TGCAGTGCTAGCGGAAGCCGGGAGATTCGAGGCACAGATACGCAGTATTTT; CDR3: CSASGSREIRGTDTQYF
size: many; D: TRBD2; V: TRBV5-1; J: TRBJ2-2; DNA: TGCGCCAGCAGCTCCGTAGCTCTAGCGGGTATCACCGGGGAGCTGTTTTTT; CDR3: CASSSVALAGITGELFF
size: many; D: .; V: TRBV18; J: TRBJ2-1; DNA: TGTGCCAGCTCCCCTAGCGAAAGCTCCTACAATGAGCAGTTCTTC; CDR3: CASSPSESSYNEQFF
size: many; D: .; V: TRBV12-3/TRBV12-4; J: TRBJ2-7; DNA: TGTGCCAGCAGTTTCCTTCAGGGGTTGATATACGAGCAGTACTTC; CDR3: CASSFLQGLIYEQYF
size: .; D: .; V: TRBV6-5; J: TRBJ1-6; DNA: TGTGCCAGCAGTTACTCGAGTGTATCGGAATCACCCCTCCACTTT; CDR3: CASSYSSVSESPLHF
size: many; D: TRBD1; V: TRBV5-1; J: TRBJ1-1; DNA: TGCGCCAGCAGGAGTAGAGGACAGGGAGACACTGAAGCTTTCTTT; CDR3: CASRSRGQGDTEAFF
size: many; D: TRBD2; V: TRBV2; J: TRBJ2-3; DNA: TGTGCCAGCAGTGAAGGACTAGCGGGAGTGGATACGCAGTATTTT; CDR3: CASSEGLAGVDTQYF
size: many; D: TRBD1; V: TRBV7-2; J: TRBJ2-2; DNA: TGTGCCAGCAGCACCGACAGGGCCGGGGAGCTGTTTTTT; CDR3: CASSTDRAGELFF
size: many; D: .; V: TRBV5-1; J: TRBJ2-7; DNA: TGCGCCAGCAGATTTCTAGATCGCGAGCAGTACTTC; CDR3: CASRFLDREQYF
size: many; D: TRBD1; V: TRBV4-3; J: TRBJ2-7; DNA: TGCGCCAGCAGCCAATCACCGGGACAGACCTACGAGCAGTACTTC; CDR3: CASSQSPGQTYEQYF
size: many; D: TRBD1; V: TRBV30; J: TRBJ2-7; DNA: TGTGCCTGGAGTTGGACAGGGGAGCAGTACTTC; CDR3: CAWSWTGEQYF
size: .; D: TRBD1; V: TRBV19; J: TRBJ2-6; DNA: TGTGCCAGCGACTCCCCGACAGGGACTGGGGCCAACGTCCTGACTTTC; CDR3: CASDSPTGTGANVLTF
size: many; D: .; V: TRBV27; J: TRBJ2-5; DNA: TGTGCCAGCAGTTCCCCCGTCGACGCCGGAGAGACCCAGTACTTC; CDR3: CASSSPVDAGETQYF
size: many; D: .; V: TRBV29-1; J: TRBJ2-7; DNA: TGCAGCGTGGGGGTAACTAGCTTTGGGGAGCAGTACTTC; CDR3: CSVGVTSFGEQYF
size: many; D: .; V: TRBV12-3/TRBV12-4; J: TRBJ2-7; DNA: TGTGCCAGCAGTTTTCCCCCAGCGAGCGGTTTTAGCTCCTACGAGCAGTACTTC; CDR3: CASSFPPASGFSSYEQYF
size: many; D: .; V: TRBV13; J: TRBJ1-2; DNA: TGTGCCAGCAGCTTAGAGTGGCTGGGTAGTGGTGGCTACACCTTC; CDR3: CASSLEWLGSGGYTF
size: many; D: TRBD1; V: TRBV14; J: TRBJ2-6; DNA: TGTGCCAGCAGCCAACTGGACAGGGTCCCTTCTGGGGCCAACGTCCTGACTTTC; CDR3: CASSQLDRVPSGANVLTF
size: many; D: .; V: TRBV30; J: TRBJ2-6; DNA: TGTGCTGGTTATTCTGGGGCCAACGTCCTGACTTTC; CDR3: CAGYSGANVLTF
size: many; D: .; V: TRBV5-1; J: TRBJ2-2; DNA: TGCGCCAGCAGCTTGGGTAGTACGGGCACCGGGGAGCTGTTTTTT; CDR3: CASSLGSTGTGELFF
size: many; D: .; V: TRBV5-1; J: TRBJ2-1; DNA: TGCGCCAGCAGCCCGGACACCGGGAGTTACAATGAGCAGTTCTTC; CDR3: CASSPDTGSYNEQFF
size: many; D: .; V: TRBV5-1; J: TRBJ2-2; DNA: TGCGCCAGCAGCGTGGACGGGGAGAACACCGGGGAGCTGTTTTTT; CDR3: CASSVDGENTGELFF
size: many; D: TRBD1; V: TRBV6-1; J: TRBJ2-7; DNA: TGTGCCAGCAAAGGACAGGGACTTAACGAGCAGTACTTC; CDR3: CASKGQGLNEQYF
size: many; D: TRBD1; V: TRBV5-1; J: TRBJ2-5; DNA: TGCGCCAGCAGCTTCGGGACAGGGAAAGAGACCCAGTACTTC; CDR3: CASSFGTGKETQYF
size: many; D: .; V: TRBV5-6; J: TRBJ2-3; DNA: TGTGCCAGCAGCTTGGGTAGGGACCGCACAGATACGCAGTATTTT; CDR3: CASSLGRDRTDTQYF
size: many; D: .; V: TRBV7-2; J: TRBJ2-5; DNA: TGTGCCAGCAGCCGTGGCGGACAGAAAGAGACCCAGTACTTC; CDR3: CASSRGGQKETQYF
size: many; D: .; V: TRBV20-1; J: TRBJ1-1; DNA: TGCAGTGCTTCAGACAGAGATCCCACTGAAGCTTTCTTT; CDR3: CSASDRDPTEAFF